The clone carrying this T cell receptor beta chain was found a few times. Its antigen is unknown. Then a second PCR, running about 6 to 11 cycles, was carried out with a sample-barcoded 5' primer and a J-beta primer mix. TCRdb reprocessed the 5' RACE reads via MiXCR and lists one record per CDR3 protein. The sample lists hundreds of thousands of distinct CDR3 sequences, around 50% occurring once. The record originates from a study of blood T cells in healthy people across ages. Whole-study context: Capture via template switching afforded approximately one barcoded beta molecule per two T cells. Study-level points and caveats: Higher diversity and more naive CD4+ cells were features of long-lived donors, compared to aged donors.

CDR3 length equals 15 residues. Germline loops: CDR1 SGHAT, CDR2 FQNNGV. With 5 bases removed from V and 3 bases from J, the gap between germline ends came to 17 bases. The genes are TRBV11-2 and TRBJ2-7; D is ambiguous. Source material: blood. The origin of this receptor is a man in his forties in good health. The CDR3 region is CASSLRPFGLYEQYF. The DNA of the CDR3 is TGTGCCAGCAGCCTCCGACCTTTTGGGCTCTACGAGCAGTACTTC.